The rows below give T cell receptor beta chains drawn from one sample of a study of cytomegalovirus exposure and HLA in healthy donors. Sequencing used immunoSEQ multiplex PCR; TCRdb keeps in-frame clones, though not all of them. This sample's table has 100,000 to 150,000 clones. The sequencing input was PBMCs. The source is a woman aged 40 to 50 in good health and CMV-seropositive. Each CDR3 is given with its conserved first and last residue. The D gene is left open where the match is weak.

j_call v_call cdr3_length d_call cdr3_aa cdr3_nt
TRBJ2-2 TRBV19 15 - CASNTAGSPGGELFF TGTGCCAGTAATACGGCGGGGTCACCGGGCGGGGAGCTGTTTTTT
TRBJ1-4 TRBV4-1 15 - CASSQVAGVSEKLFF TGCGCCAGCAGCCAAGTAGCAGGGGTCTCTGAAAAACTGTTTTTT
TRBJ1-2 TRBV9 17 - CASSTPGGERANYGHTF TGTGCCAGCAGCACCCCTGGAGGGGAAAGGGCTAACTATGGCCACACCTTC
TRBJ1-3 TRBV10-3 13 - CAISGGTGNTIYF TGTGCCATCAGCGGGGGTACGGGAAACACCATATATTTT
TRBJ2-1 TRBV5-4 14 - CASSLDGFRSEQFF TGTGCCAGCAGCTTGGACGGTTTCCGGAGTGAGCAGTTCTTC
TRBJ2-4 TRBV18 14 - CASSDTGEENIQYF TGTGCCAGCTCAGATACAGGGGAGGAAAACATTCAGTACTTC
TRBJ2-5 TRBV30 12 - CAWRKGEETQYF TGTGCCTGGAGAAAAGGGGAAGAGACCCAGTACTTC
TRBJ2-2 TRBV6-4 14 TRBD1 CASKATGQTGELFF TGTGCCAGCAAGGCGACAGGGCAGACCGGGGAGCTGTTTTTT
TRBJ2-1 TRBV19 17 - CASSTRPSGFTYNEQFF TGTGCCAGTAGTACCCGCCCGAGCGGCTTCACCTACAATGAGCAGTTCTTC
TRBJ1-2 TRBV19 15 - CASSIEAGLRNGYTF TGTGCCAGTAGTATTGAGGCGGGCCTTCGGAATGGCTACACCTTC
TRBJ2-7 TRBV5-4 14 - CASSLVAGRDEQYF TGTGCCAGCAGCTTGGTTGCTGGTCGAGACGAGCAGTACTTC
TRBJ1-6 TRBV30 14 - CAWSVAGENSPLHF TGTGCCTGGAGTGTGGCAGGGGAAAATTCACCCCTCCACTTT
TRBJ2-1 TRBV5-1 14 TRBD1 CASSPRDSYNEQFF TGCGCCAGCAGCCCCCGGGACAGCTACAATGAGCAGTTCTTC
TRBJ2-1 TRBV28 13 - CASSLYSYNEQFF TGTGCCAGCAGTTTATACAGTTACAATGAGCAGTTCTTC
TRBJ1-1 TRBV18 16 - CASSPWTASMNTEAFF TGTGCCAGCTCACCATGGACAGCCTCCATGAACACTGAAGCTTTCTTT
TRBJ2-7 TRBV27 14 TRBD2 CASTRGLAGHEQYF TGTGCCAGCACCCGGGGACTAGCTGGGCACGAGCAGTACTTC
TRBJ2-7 TRBV5-1 13 - CASSLRESYEQYF TGCGCCAGCAGCTTGAGAGAGTCCTACGAGCAGTACTTC
TRBJ1-3 TRBV6-1 15 TRBD1 CASRGQGLAGNTIYF TGTGCCAGCAGGGGACAGGGGCTAGCGGGAAACACCATATATTTT
TRBJ2-1 TRBV28 14 - CASSLYPGNYEQFF TGTGCCAGCAGTTTATATCCCGGGAACTATGAGCAGTTCTTC
TRBJ2-3 TRBV7-9 13 - CASVEGAADTQYF TGTGCCAGCGTTGAAGGGGCGGCAGATACGCAGTATTTT
TRBJ2-7 TRBV28 14 - CASSLTARGYEQYF TGTGCCAGCAGTTTAACCGCGCGTGGCTACGAGCAGTACTTC
TRBJ2-5 TRBV27 16 TRBD2 CASSLGRASGQETQYF TGTGCCAGCAGTTTAGGTAGGGCTAGCGGACAAGAGACCCAGTACTTC
TRBJ1-5 TRBV7-9 14 - CASSLSGINQPQHF TGTGCCAGCAGCTTATCAGGGATCAATCAGCCCCAGCATTTT
TRBJ1-1 TRBV11-1 13 - CASSLAETRGAFF TGTGCCAGCAGCTTAGCGGAAACTAGAGGGGCTTTCTTT
TRBJ1-4 TRBV4-1 17 TRBD1 CASSQALQGAGGEKLFF TGCGCCAGCAGCCAAGCGCTACAGGGGGCGGGTGGTGAAAAACTGTTTTTT
TRBJ2-1 TRBV7-2 12 TRBD2 CASSRGVDEQFF TGTGCCAGCAGCCGGGGGGTCGATGAGCAGTTCTTC
TRBJ1-1 TRBV15 14 - CATSRRRGGPEAFF TGTGCCACCAGCAGGCGAAGGGGGGGGCCTGAAGCTTTCTTT
TRBJ2-3 TRBV27 23 TRBD2 CASSQPPERLADKKPPSTDTQYF TGTGCCAGCAGTCAACCTCCCGAAAGACTAGCGGATAAGAAACCTCCTAGCACAGATACGCAGTATTTT
TRBJ2-5 TRBV29-1 14 TRBD1 CSVSDRGGQETQYF TGCAGCGTTTCTGACAGGGGGGGACAAGAGACCCAGTACTTC
TRBJ1-1 TRBV7-6 14 - CASSLGGENTEAFF TGTGCCAGCAGCCTGGGGGGAGAGAACACTGAAGCTTTCTTT
TRBJ1-1 TRBV28 16 TRBD1 CAGRPVGQEWNTEAFF TGTGCCGGCAGACCAGTCGGACAGGAATGGAACACTGAAGCTTTCTTT
TRBJ2-5 TRBV7-9 13 - CASSPEFGETQYF TGTGCCAGCAGCCCCGAGTTCGGGGAGACCCAGTACTTC
TRBJ2-3 TRBV5-1 12 - CASSSDWPTQYF TGCGCCAGCAGCTCCGACTGGCCCACGCAGTATTTT
TRBJ2-7 TRBV18 15 TRBD1 CASSPRDRANYEQYF TGTGCCAGCTCACCACGCGACAGGGCCAACTACGAGCAGTACTTC
TRBJ2-7 TRBV21-1 18 - CASSDQNGGGLAGVSSPF TGTGCCAGCAGCGACCAAAACGGGGGGGGACTAGCGGGAGTAAGCTCGCCCTTC
TRBJ2-1 TRBV10-3 15 TRBD2 CAIRRTSGRRNEQFF TGTGCCATCCGGAGGACTAGCGGGAGACGGAATGAGCAGTTCTTC
TRBJ1-5 TRBV5-1 15 - CASSLAGVPYQPQHF TGCGCCAGCAGCTTGGCAGGGGTTCCCTATCAGCCCCAGCATTTT
TRBJ1-2 TRBV5-4 15 TRBD1 CASSRPGQGLGGYTF TGTGCCAGCAGCAGACCGGGACAGGGCCTCGGTGGCTACACCTTC
TRBJ2-2 TRBV10-3 16 TRBD2 CAISELAGGSGGELFF TGTGCCATCAGTGAACTAGCGGGAGGGTCCGGCGGGGAGCTGTTTTTT
TRBJ2-7 TRBV6-1 13 - CASIGNLPYEQYF TGTGCCAGCATCGGGAACCTCCCCTACGAGCAGTACTTC